A selection of T cell receptor beta chains follows, all from one sample in a study of blood T cell repertoires in COVID-19. Sequenced by immunoSEQ multiplex PCR; TCRdb stores in-frame clones only, minus some. The data contain 110,000 to 150,000 clones, just under 85% of them singletons. Sequenced material: PBMCs or T cells enriched from blood (not recorded which). The receptors derive from a woman aged 40 to 49 who had recovered from COVID-19. CDR3s include the opening cysteine and the closing phenylalanine or tryptophan. The order of the fields is CDR3 protein, CDR3 DNA, D gene, clone size, V gene, CDR3 length, J gene. D genes are given only for firm matches. Only part of the rows carry a size: once, few, many, or a class if the clone is expanded.

CAISDLTGGNTEAFF | TGTGCCATCAGTGACTTGACGGGGGGGAACACTGAAGCTTTCTTT | NA | NA | TRBV10-3 | 15 | TRBJ1-1
CASSLEGREESPLHF | TGTGCCAGCAGCTTGGAAGGCAGGGAGGAGTCACCCCTCCACTTT | NA | many | TRBV5-5 | 15 | TRBJ1-6
CASRGGPLPGDTQYF | TGTGCCAGCAGGGGGGGACCTCTCCCTGGAGATACGCAGTATTTT | NA | NA | TRBV27 | 15 | TRBJ2-3
CASGTGLYTEAFF | TGTGCCAGCGGGACAGGGCTTTACACTGAAGCTTTCTTT | TRBD1 | NA | TRBV2 | 13 | TRBJ1-1
CASSPSGLAGHYEQYF | TGTGCCAGCAGCCCCTCCGGACTAGCGGGCCACTACGAGCAGTACTTC | TRBD2 | NA | TRBV9 | 16 | TRBJ2-7
CASSQDREGRPQHF | TGTGCCAGCAGCCAAGATCGGGAAGGGCGGCCCCAGCATTTT | NA | NA | TRBV3-1/TRBV3-2 | 14 | TRBJ1-5
CASSLNEGNTEAFF | TGTGCCAGCAGCTTAAACGAGGGGAACACTGAAGCTTTCTTT | NA | NA | TRBV11-3 | 14 | TRBJ1-1
CASSTGTGEKLFF | TGTGCCAGCAGCACAGGGACAGGTGAAAAACTGTTTTTT | TRBD1 | NA | TRBV9 | 13 | TRBJ1-4
CASSQGGGPPGETQYF | TGTGCCAGCAGCCAAGGGGGCGGCCCCCCGGGAGAGACCCAGTACTTC | TRBD1 | NA | TRBV11-1 | 16 | TRBJ2-5
CASSSHGQGDTEAFF | TGTGCCAGCAGCTCACACGGACAGGGCGACACTGAAGCTTTCTTT | TRBD1 | NA | TRBV5-4 | 15 | TRBJ1-1
CASIQTGSGNTIYF | TGTGCCAGCATCCAGACAGGCTCTGGAAACACCATATATTTT | NA | NA | TRBV7-9 | 14 | TRBJ1-3
CASSVGDSGGYTGELFF | TGTGCCAGCAGCGTAGGGGATAGCGGGGGGTACACCGGGGAGCTGTTTTTT | TRBD2 | NA | TRBV9 | 17 | TRBJ2-2
CASSLEAQGYNEAFF | TGCGCCAGCAGCTTGGAGGCCCAGGGTTATAATGAAGCTTTCTTT | NA | NA | TRBV5-1 | 15 | TRBJ1-1
CATRFTGTSPLHF | TGTGCCACAAGATTCACAGGGACTTCACCCCTCCACTTT | NA | many | TRBV6-5 | 13 | TRBJ1-6
CASSVGTGVGSGANVLTF | TGTGCCAGCAGCGTAGGAACAGGGGTAGGCTCTGGGGCCAACGTCCTGACTTTC | TRBD1 | NA | TRBV9 | 18 | TRBJ2-6
CASSVAGGGSGTEAFF | TGTGCCAGCAGCGTAGCAGGGGGCGGGAGTGGCACTGAAGCTTTCTTT | TRBD1 | NA | TRBV9 | 16 | TRBJ1-1
CASSPNHSGGATEAFF | TGTGCCAGCAGCCCGAACCACTCAGGGGGCGCGACTGAAGCTTTCTTT | TRBD1 | NA | TRBV9 | 16 | TRBJ1-1
CAWSRGGLGINEQFF | TGTGCCTGGAGCAGAGGGGGACTAGGAATTAATGAGCAGTTCTTC | TRBD2 | NA | TRBV30 | 15 | TRBJ2-1
CASRGDGNEQFF | TGCGCCAGCAGAGGGGATGGCAATGAGCAGTTCTTC | NA | NA | TRBV10-2 | 12 | TRBJ2-1
CASSFLAGTDTQYF | TGTGCCAGCAGTTTTCTAGCGGGGACAGATACGCAGTATTTT | TRBD2 | NA | TRBV28 | 14 | TRBJ2-3
CASSSGGASDEQFF | TGTGCCAGCAGTAGCGGGGGGGCCTCTGATGAGCAGTTCTTC | TRBD2 | NA | TRBV2 | 14 | TRBJ2-1
CAIQFRTGAGNTIYF | TGTGCCATCCAGTTCCGGACAGGGGCAGGAAACACCATATATTTT | TRBD1 | NA | TRBV10-3 | 15 | TRBJ1-3
CASSMGQGAQGYTF | TGTGCCAGTAGTATGGGGCAGGGGGCGCAAGGCTACACCTTC | TRBD1 | NA | TRBV19 | 14 | TRBJ1-2
CASSSRESYEQYF | TGTGCCAGCAGCTCCAGGGAATCCTACGAGCAGTACTTC | NA | NA | TRBV13 | 13 | TRBJ2-7
CASSLGTSGGTDTQYF | TGTGCCAGCAGCCTCGGGACTAGCGGGGGGACAGATACGCAGTATTTT | TRBD2 | NA | TRBV5-6 | 16 | TRBJ2-3
CASSSGHGEKLFF | TGTGCCAGCAGTTCAGGGCATGGAGAAAAACTGTTTTTT | NA | NA | TRBV12-3/TRBV12-4 | 13 | TRBJ1-4
CASSGGGGRPYNEQFF | TGTGCCAGCAGTGGAGGTGGCGGGAGGCCCTACAATGAGCAGTTCTTC | TRBD2 | NA | TRBV2 | 16 | TRBJ2-1
CASSLSPTNTEAFF | TGTGCCAGCAGTTTATCCCCTACGAACACTGAAGCTTTCTTT | NA | NA | TRBV27 | 14 | TRBJ1-1
CASSLVTDTQYF | TGTGCCAGCAGCCTAGTGACAGATACGCAGTATTTT | NA | few | TRBV5-8 | 12 | TRBJ2-3
CASSLGWEDGFRAFF | TGTGCCAGCAGCTTGGGATGGGAGGACGGGTTTCGGGCTTTCTTT | NA | NA | TRBV5-6 | 15 | TRBJ1-1
CASSPSWTGEMNTEAFF | TGTGCCAGCAGCCCCTCTTGGACAGGGGAGATGAACACTGAAGCTTTCTTT | TRBD1 | once | TRBV3-1/TRBV3-2 | 17 | TRBJ1-1
CASSTQGAADTEAFF | TGTGCCAGCAGCACACAGGGGGCAGCGGACACTGAAGCTTTCTTT | TRBD1 | once | TRBV5-4 | 15 | TRBJ1-1
CASSLDLAGRLGEQYF | TGTGCCAGCAGCTTAGATCTAGCGGGCCGGCTAGGTGAGCAGTACTTC | TRBD2 | few | TRBV11-2 | 16 | TRBJ2-7
CASSLVGQMPTHEQYF | TGTGCCAGCAGCTTAGTAGGACAAATGCCAACCCACGAGCAGTACTTC | NA | NA | TRBV7-2 | 16 | TRBJ2-7
CASSYRDRGGEQYF | TGTGCCAGCAGTTACCGGGACAGGGGAGGCGAGCAGTACTTC | TRBD1 | NA | TRBV2 | 14 | TRBJ2-7
CASSLYSGPRTGNTIYF | TGTGCCAGCAGCTTGTATTCTGGGCCAAGGACTGGAAACACCATATATTTT | NA | NA | TRBV7-9 | 17 | TRBJ1-3
CASSRSGSLLDEQFF | TGTGCCAGCAGCCGGAGCGGGTCCCTCCTGGATGAGCAGTTCTTC | NA | once | TRBV7-9 | 15 | TRBJ2-1
CASTWTQPYEQYF | TGTGCCAGCACGTGGACTCAACCGTACGAGCAGTACTTC | NA | NA | TRBV2 | 13 | TRBJ2-7
CASSEYPRGVGGYTF | TGTGCCAGCAGTGAATATCCGCGGGGTGTTGGTGGCTACACCTTC | NA | NA | TRBV2 | 15 | TRBJ1-2
CASSSRDDTEAFF | TGTGCCAGCAGCTCGCGGGACGACACTGAAGCTTTCTTT | NA | NA | TRBV9 | 13 | TRBJ1-1
CATRLAGQYNEQFF | TGTGCCACTCGACTAGCGGGTCAGTACAATGAGCAGTTCTTC | TRBD2 | NA | TRBV10-3 | 14 | TRBJ2-1
CASSQGTSGGDGTQYF | TGTGCCAGCAGCCAAGGGACTAGCGGGGGGGATGGTACGCAGTATTTT | TRBD2 | NA | TRBV3-1/TRBV3-2 | 16 | TRBJ2-3
CASSVGGGSINEQFF | TGTGCCAGCAGCGTAGGGGGCGGGAGTATCAATGAGCAGTTCTTC | TRBD2 | NA | TRBV9 | 15 | TRBJ2-1
CASSISSVYEQYF | TGTGCCAGCAGCATCTCGTCTGTCTACGAGCAGTACTTC | NA | NA | TRBV5-6 | 13 | TRBJ2-7
CASSASGTASYEQYF | TGTGCCAGTAGTGCCTCCGGGACTGCCTCCTACGAGCAGTACTTC | NA | NA | TRBV19 | 15 | TRBJ2-7
CASSRNGQNYGYTF | TGTGCCAGCAGTAGAAACGGACAGAACTATGGCTACACCTTC | NA | NA | TRBV27 | 14 | TRBJ1-2
CASSLTGGRTYEQYF | TGTGCCAGCAGCTTGACGGGCGGGAGAACCTACGAGCAGTACTTC | TRBD2 | once | TRBV5-8 | 15 | TRBJ2-7
CASSLGAGTYEQYF | TGCGCCAGCAGCTTAGGGGCGGGGACCTACGAGCAGTACTTC | NA | NA | TRBV5-1 | 14 | TRBJ2-7
CASQGQGNARGQPQHF | TGTGCCAGCCAGGGACAGGGTAACGCCCGGGGCCAGCCCCAGCATTTT | TRBD1 | NA | TRBV19 | 16 | TRBJ1-5
CASSREEGALHSPLHF | TGTGCCAGCAGTCGAGAGGAGGGGGCTTTACATTCACCCCTCCACTTT | TRBD1 | NA | TRBV7-2 | 16 | TRBJ1-6
CASSLDSGNNEKLFF | TGTGCCAGCAGCTTAGATTCGGGTAATAATGAAAAACTGTTTTTT | NA | NA | TRBV7-9 | 15 | TRBJ1-4
CASSLVGLDTQYF | TGTGCCAGCAGCTTAGTGGGACTAGATACGCAGTATTTT | NA | NA | TRBV7-8 | 13 | TRBJ2-3
CASSQDFLGGTGELFF | TGTGCCAGCAGCCAGGATTTCCTGGGGGGTACCGGGGAGCTGTTTTTT | NA | NA | TRBV4-2 | 16 | TRBJ2-2